The rows below give T cell receptor beta chains drawn from one sample of a study of beta chain features in type 1 diabetes. Clones were read by immunoSEQ multiplex PCR, and TCRdb kept only the in-frame ones, dropping some. Of 900,000 or so clones listed, roughly 15% are singletons. Sample: naive CD4+ T cells from blood. The source of these receptors is a woman aged 18-29 years in good health. Each CDR3 is given with its conserved first and last residue. The order of the fields is J gene, clone size, D gene, V gene, CDR3 DNA, CDR3 protein. D genes are given only for firm matches. Rows may omit the clone size; those that give it use once, few, many or a size class.

j_call: TRBJ1-2
clone_size: few
d_call: TRBD1
v_call: TRBV10-3
cdr3_nt: TGTGCCATCAGTGACTATTTAGGGACAGGGTATGACTATGGCTACACCTTC
cdr3_aa: CAISDYLGTGYDYGYTF

j_call: TRBJ2-2
clone_size: few
d_call: -
v_call: TRBV4-2
cdr3_nt: TGTGCCAGCAGCCAAGGGCCGAACACCGGGGAGCTGTTTTTT
cdr3_aa: CASSQGPNTGELFF

j_call: TRBJ2-2
clone_size: -
d_call: TRBD1
v_call: TRBV2
cdr3_nt: TGTGCCAGTGGACAGGGCAGGCTCACCGGGGAGCTGTTTTTT
cdr3_aa: CASGQGRLTGELFF

j_call: TRBJ2-4
clone_size: few
d_call: -
v_call: TRBV28
cdr3_nt: TGTGCCAGCAGTTGGGTAAGCGGGAACATTCAGTACTTC
cdr3_aa: CASSWVSGNIQYF

j_call: TRBJ2-3
clone_size: few
d_call: -
v_call: TRBV4-2
cdr3_nt: TGTGCCAGCAGCCCGATAGTCGGGTACACAGATACGCAGTATTTT
cdr3_aa: CASSPIVGYTDTQYF

j_call: TRBJ2-1
clone_size: -
d_call: TRBD2
v_call: TRBV28
cdr3_nt: TGTGCCAGCAGTTTGCCCGGGACTAGCGGCTACAATGAGCAGTTCTTC
cdr3_aa: CASSLPGTSGYNEQFF

j_call: TRBJ2-1
clone_size: few
d_call: -
v_call: TRBV7-6
cdr3_nt: TGTGCCAGCAGCAACCAGTCGTGGGAGCAGTTCTTC
cdr3_aa: CASSNQSWEQFF

j_call: TRBJ2-1
clone_size: few
d_call: -
v_call: TRBV6-6
cdr3_nt: TGTGCCAGCAGTTACACCCAAACAGGGTCAAATGAGCAGTTCTTC
cdr3_aa: CASSYTQTGSNEQFF

j_call: TRBJ1-5
clone_size: -
d_call: -
v_call: TRBV6-6
cdr3_nt: TGTGCCAGCAGTTACTGGGGTGGGCAGCCCCAGCATTTT
cdr3_aa: CASSYWGGQPQHF

j_call: TRBJ2-1
clone_size: few
d_call: TRBD2
v_call: TRBV7-9
cdr3_nt: TGTGCCAGCAGCTTAGCTCGACTAGCGCTAAGCTCCTACAATGAGCAGTTCTTC
cdr3_aa: CASSLARLALSSYNEQFF

j_call: TRBJ2-1
clone_size: -
d_call: TRBD2
v_call: TRBV29-1
cdr3_nt: TGCAGCGTCGACCGGGGAGGGTGGTTTGATGAGCAGTTCTTC
cdr3_aa: CSVDRGGWFDEQFF

j_call: TRBJ2-7
clone_size: few
d_call: TRBD2
v_call: TRBV11-2
cdr3_nt: TGTGCCAGCAGCTTAGCCCCTACTAGCGGGAGGGAGCAGTACTTC
cdr3_aa: CASSLAPTSGREQYF

j_call: TRBJ2-2
clone_size: few
d_call: TRBD1
v_call: TRBV6-1
cdr3_nt: TGTGCCGCCCAGGGGGCGAACACCGGGGAGCTGTTTTTT
cdr3_aa: CAAQGANTGELFF

j_call: TRBJ1-2
clone_size: -
d_call: -
v_call: TRBV12-5
cdr3_nt: TGTGCTAGTGGTCTTGACATGAGAGGCTACACCTTC
cdr3_aa: CASGLDMRGYTF

j_call: TRBJ1-1
clone_size: -
d_call: -
v_call: TRBV10-3
cdr3_nt: TGTGCCATCAGTGAGTCGGCTTTTGGGGACCCGACTGAAGCTTTCTTT
cdr3_aa: CAISESAFGDPTEAFF

j_call: TRBJ1-2
clone_size: few
d_call: -
v_call: TRBV11-2
cdr3_nt: TGTGCCAGCAGCCAAGATACAGGGAGCTATGGCTACACCTTC
cdr3_aa: CASSQDTGSYGYTF

j_call: TRBJ2-1
clone_size: few
d_call: -
v_call: TRBV28
cdr3_nt: TGTGCCAGCAGTTCACCCGGGGACGGGTACAATGAGCAGTTCTTC
cdr3_aa: CASSSPGDGYNEQFF

j_call: TRBJ2-2
clone_size: few
d_call: -
v_call: TRBV25-1
cdr3_nt: TGTGCCAGCAGTGAAAACACTATCACCGGGGAGCTGTTTTTT
cdr3_aa: CASSENTITGELFF

j_call: TRBJ2-5
clone_size: -
d_call: -
v_call: TRBV4-1
cdr3_nt: TGCGCCAGCAGCCAAGATACAAGGCAGGGGGGCGTAAAGACCCAGTACTTC
cdr3_aa: CASSQDTRQGGVKTQYF

j_call: TRBJ1-5
clone_size: few
d_call: -
v_call: TRBV2
cdr3_nt: TGTGCCAGCAGTGAGGAGCTCCAGCCCCAGCATTTT
cdr3_aa: CASSEELQPQHF

j_call: TRBJ1-2
clone_size: -
d_call: -
v_call: TRBV9
cdr3_nt: TGTGCCAGCAGCGTGACTATGACAGGTTGGAACTATGGCTACACCTTC
cdr3_aa: CASSVTMTGWNYGYTF

j_call: TRBJ2-1
clone_size: -
d_call: TRBD2
v_call: TRBV5-1
cdr3_nt: TGCGCCAGCAGCTATGGACTAGCGCCTACCAATGAGCAGTTCTTC
cdr3_aa: CASSYGLAPTNEQFF

j_call: TRBJ2-7
clone_size: few
d_call: -
v_call: TRBV7-2
cdr3_nt: TGTGCCAGCTCCATGGGCAGGGGTGTTTGGCAGTACTTC
cdr3_aa: CASSMGRGVWQYF

j_call: TRBJ2-7
clone_size: -
d_call: TRBD2
v_call: TRBV18
cdr3_nt: TGTGCCAGCTCAGCGGAGATAGCGGGGGGCTACGAGCAGTACTTC
cdr3_aa: CASSAEIAGGYEQYF

j_call: TRBJ2-2
clone_size: few
d_call: -
v_call: TRBV13
cdr3_nt: TGTGCCAGCAGCCCCGGGCTTAAAGGGTTTTACACCGGGGAGCTGTTTTTT
cdr3_aa: CASSPGLKGFYTGELFF

j_call: TRBJ2-2
clone_size: -
d_call: -
v_call: TRBV19
cdr3_nt: TGTGCCAGTAGTAATCAGGGGTATGTCGGGGAGCTGTTTTTT
cdr3_aa: CASSNQGYVGELFF

j_call: TRBJ2-7
clone_size: -
d_call: -
v_call: TRBV6-5
cdr3_nt: TGTGCCAGCAGTTACTCGTTGCAGGGCTACGAGCAGTACTTC
cdr3_aa: CASSYSLQGYEQYF